Following are 6 T cell receptor beta chains from one sample sequenced in a study of control samples from healthy donors and cancer patients. Using immunoSEQ multiplex PCR, the repertoire was profiled, and TCRdb retains in-frame clones only, with some absent. The sample carries about 160,000 clones, roughly 90% recorded once. Sequenced input: blood. Receptors originate from a man under 40 in good health.

The chain recombines TRBV28 with TRBJ1-6; a weak D match, TRBD1 (5 bases). The CDR3 loop spans 16 amino acids. Germline loops: CDR1 MDHEN, CDR2 SYDVKM. With 3 bases removed from V and 6 bases from J, the gap between germline ends came to 15 bases. In nucleotides, the CDR3 is TGTGCCAGCAGTTTGGGGGGTGGGTCCAGTAATTCACCCCTCCACTTT. Protein product: CASSLGGGSSNSPLHF. Based on the CDR3 plus reference TRBV28 and TRBJ1-6, the full variable domain is DVKVTQSSRYLVKRTGEKVFLECVQDMDHENMFWYRQDPGLGLRLIYFSYDVKMKEKGDIPEGYSVSREKKERFSLILESASTNQTSMYLCASSLGGGSSNSPLHFGNGTRLTVT.

V is TRBV6-2 or TRBV6-3 and J is TRBJ2-3, with unresolved D. Germline V gives CDR1 MNHEY, CDR2 SVGEGT. The CDR3 is 15 residues long. V was trimmed by 4 bases and J by 4 bases, leaving 15 bases between them. This CDR3 is CASSSRRRQADTQYF. The CDR3 coding sequence is TGTGCCAGCAGTTCCCGCAGGCGCCAAGCAGATACGCAGTATTTT.

The chain has TRBV11-3 and TRBJ2-2, with no clear D. CDR3 length: 16 amino acids. CDR1 SGHNT and CDR2 YENEEA come from the germline V gene. Trimming left V 2 bases short and J 6 bases short, with 16 bases between. The CDR3 loop is CASSLSRPTGAGELFF. The CDR3 DNA reads as TGTGCCAGCAGCTTAAGTCGGCCAACTGGGGCCGGGGAGCTGTTTTTT.

The V and J genes are TRBV15 and TRBJ1-4, with 7 bases identical to TRBD1. The germline V gene encodes CDR1 LNHNV and CDR2 YYDKDF (reference sequence). This CDR3 is built from 15 residues. J gave up 7 bases and V 6 bases, and 11 bases lay outside the gene matches. The CDR3 DNA is TGTGCCACCAGTTTGAACAGGGGTAGGGGTGAAAAACTGTTTTTT. Protein sequence: CATSLNRGRGEKLFF.

The chain combines TRBV5-1 with TRBJ2-7; weak D call: TRBD1 (5 bases). The germline gives CDR1 SGHRS, CDR2 YFSETQ. The CDR3 loop spans 15 amino acids. The V and J ends lost 4 bases and 0 bases respectively, with 14 bases between them. The CDR3 sequence is CASSPSGLNSYEQYF. The CDR3 nucleotides read TGCGCCAGCAGCCCCTCAGGGCTCAACTCCTACGAGCAGTACTTC.

Concerning this clone: At the DNA level, this CDR3 is encoded by other sequences in the same sample as well. DNA of the CDR3: TGTGCCAGCAGCTACCCAAGCACAACTAATGAAAAACTGTTTTTT. Protein product: CASSYPSTTNEKLFF. The chain carries TRBV7-9 and TRBJ1-4; D unresolved. With 4 bases removed from V and 0 bases from J, the gap between germline ends came to 9 bases. The germline CDR1 and CDR2 sequences are SEHNR and FQNEAQ (reference sequence). This CDR3 comprises 15 residues.